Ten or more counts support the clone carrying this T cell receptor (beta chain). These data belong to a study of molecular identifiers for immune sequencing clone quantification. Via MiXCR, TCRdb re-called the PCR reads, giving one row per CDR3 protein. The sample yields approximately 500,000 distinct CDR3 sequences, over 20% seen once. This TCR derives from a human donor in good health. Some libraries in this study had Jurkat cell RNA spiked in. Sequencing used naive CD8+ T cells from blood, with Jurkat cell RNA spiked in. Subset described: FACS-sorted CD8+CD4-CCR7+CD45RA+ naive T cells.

The CDR3 coding sequence is TGTGCCAGCAGCGTAGCCCTCAGCGGGAGGGCCACAGATACGCAGTATTTT. Its translation is CASSVALSGRATDTQYF. The V call is TRBV13, the J call TRBJ2-3; 10 bases are shared with TRBD2. CDR1 and CDR2 (germline): PRHDT, FYEKMQ (reference sequence). The CDR3 is 17 residues long. Trimming at V came to 5 bases and at J to 2 bases, leaving 10 bases not matched to a gene.